Only a few counts were recorded for the clone carrying this TCR beta chain. The antigen is undetermined. TCRdb fed the reads into MiXCR, producing one record per CDR3 protein. The sample comprises about 480,000 distinct CDR3 sequences, around a third of which are singletons, and roughly 16% rests with the top ten. The V gene's germline CDR1 is LNHNV and CDR2 YYDKDF (reference sequence). Trimming took 5 bases from V and 0 from J, leaving 10 bases between them. The CDR3 contains 15 residues. This entry belongs to a study of T cell repertoires in cytomegalovirus infection. The wider study: CMV epitopes used comprised recently identified HLA-C-restricted ones and well-studied HLA-B-restricted ones. A matching HLA type, together with CMV infection, was signaled by public TCR beta signatures. The study's findings and limits: Summed frequency of public TCR beta families distinguished CMV carriers with the relevant HLA. CMV-specific HLA-C-restricted TCR beta clonotypes dominated the ex vivo response.

The chain recombines TRBV15 with TRBJ1-4; D not resolved. Material: cultured PBMCs, obtained from culture after CMV antigen stimulation. This receptor was obtained from a human donor in good health (CMV status not recorded). Some clones in this sample may be carry-over from other donors' samples. The CDR3 DNA follows: TGTGCCACCAGCCGATGGAGCACAACTAATGAAAAACTGTTTTTT. Protein: CATSRWSTTNEKLFF.